This passage covers 27 T cell receptor beta chains from one sample sequenced in a study of cytomegalovirus exposure and HLA in healthy donors. PCR used 60 Vbeta primers and 13 Jbeta primers. The data were produced by immunoSEQ multiplex PCR, yet TCRdb's version contains in-frame clones alone and is incomplete. The data hold 150,000 or so clones, with roughly 76% observed a single time. Sequences were obtained from PBMCs. These receptors were obtained from a female donor in good health and CMV-seronegative.

This clone was seen a single time. The chain has TRBV27 and TRBJ2-1; D might be TRBD2 (5 bases). The CDR3 runs to 14 residues. Germline-derived CDR1 and CDR2 are MNHEY and SMNVEV (reference sequence). Trimming took 5 bases from V and 7 from J, leaving 15 bases between them. The CDR3 nucleotides read TGTGCCAGCAGTCTCCCCGGAGCGGCTAATGAGCAGTTCTTC. This sequence encodes CASSLPGAANEQFF.

This chain joins TRBV11-3 and TRBJ1-2; D is possibly TRBD1 (6 bases). Germline V gene data show CDR1 as SGHNT and CDR2 as YENEEA. With 2 bases removed from V and 6 bases from J, the gap between germline ends came to 10 bases. The CDR3 is made up of 13 amino acids. The CDR3 protein is CASSLQGSDGYTF. CDR3 nucleotide sequence: TGTGCCAGCAGCTTACAGGGGAGTGATGGCTACACCTTC.

The chain employs TRBV10-2 and TRBJ1-2, with 7 bases fitting TRBD1. V was clipped by 0 bases and J by 7 bases; unmatched bases: 5. CDR1 WSHSY and CDR2 SAAADI come from the germline V gene. The length of the CDR3 is 14 residues. The CDR3 nucleotides read TGCGCCAGCAGTGAGTCGGAGGGGGCTGGTGGCTACACCTTC. Protein: CASSESEGAGGYTF.

The J gene is TRBJ1-1, the V gene TRBV2; D gene uncertain. Germline V CDR1 and CDR2: SNHLY, FYNNEI. This CDR3 is 13 amino acids long. The ends were cut back, 6 bases at V and 4 bases at J, with 12 bases in the middle. The CDR3 DNA reads as TGTGCCAGCAGGGCACCTTCACGCACTGAAGCTTTCTTT. This gives the protein CASRAPSRTEAFF.

The chain has TRBV21-1 and TRBJ2-4; TRBD1 reflects the table's D call only, with no check against the DNA. TRBV21-1 is classified as a pseudogene. CDR3 length equals 16 residues. CDR3 amino acids: CASSKEDTISKNIQYF. The CDR3 DNA follows: TGTGCCAGCAGCAAAGAGGACACTATCTCGAAAAACATTCAGTACTTC.

The gene calls are TRBV6-5 and TRBJ2-1, with D maybe TRBD2 (5 bases). Germline CDR1 is MNHEY and CDR2 is SVGAGI. The CDR3 spans 16 residues. V shed 0 bases and J shed 0 bases, with 9 bases lying between them. This CDR3 reads CASSYSPGISYNEQFF. The CDR3 DNA follows: TGTGCCAGCAGTTACTCCCCCGGGATCTCCTACAATGAGCAGTTCTTC.

This clone was picked up a small number of times. Written as DNA, the CDR3 is TGTGCCTGGAGGCAGCGACAGGGGGGTGAAAAACTGTTTTTT. This sequence encodes CAWRQRQGGEKLFF. This chain links TRBV30 with TRBJ1-4, with 9 nucleotides matching TRBD1. In germline, CDR1 is GTSNPN, CDR2 SVGIG (reference sequence). The V and J ends lost 3 bases and 7 bases, in that order; junction bases with no gene match: 6. The CDR3 has 14 amino acids.

This clone was counted only a few times. The chain uses TRBV28 and TRBJ1-5; D is uncertain. The length of the CDR3 is 12 residues. CDR1 is MDHEN, CDR2 SYDVKM, per germline. With 5 bases removed from V and 6 bases from J, the gap between germline ends came to 8 bases. In DNA form, the CDR3 reads TGTGCCAGCAGTGGAGGCCGTCAGCCCCAGCATTTT. This encodes CASSGGRQPQHF.

The J gene is TRBJ2-5, the V gene TRBV27; 10 nucleotides match TRBD1. The CDR3 totals 15 residues. Germline CDR1 and CDR2: MNHEY and SMNVEV (reference sequence). With 6 bases clipped from V and 3 bases from J, the junction kept 7 bases outside the gene matches. The CDR3 spells CASSLLGTGEETQYF. CDR3 in DNA: TGTGCCAGCAGCCTTCTTGGGACAGGGGAAGAGACCCAGTACTTC.

The chain links TRBV6-5 to TRBJ2-2; TRBD2 is a possible D gene (6 bases). From germline, CDR1 is MNHEY and CDR2 SVGAGI. This CDR3 is 15 amino acids long. V lost 6 bases to trimming and J lost 0 bases, with 11 bases between them. The CDR3 DNA is TGTGCCAGCAGACCCGGGACTCCGAACACCGGGGAGCTGTTTTTT. Protein sequence: CASRPGTPNTGELFF.

The chain combines TRBV2 with TRBJ1-5, with a tentative D call TRBD1 (5 bases). Per the germline V gene, CDR1 is SNHLY and CDR2 is FYNNEI. The CDR3 loop spans 14 amino acids. V gave up 9 bases and J gave up 7 bases, with 19 bases separating them. CDR3 DNA sequence: TGTGCCAGAAACAACCGGGGGGTCGTCCAGCCCCAGCATTTT. Protein sequence: CARNNRGVVQPQHF.

This clone was found once. The chain joins TRBV5-1 to TRBJ2-1; TRBD1 agrees at 11 bases. The CDR3 spans 16 residues. J lost 5 bases, V lost 4 bases, and 8 bases had no gene match. CDR1 is SGHRS, CDR2 YFSETQ, per germline. CDR3: CASSTSDRGRHNEQFF. CDR3 DNA sequence: TGCGCCAGCAGCACTTCGGACAGGGGGCGCCACAATGAGCAGTTCTTC. Based on the CDR3 plus reference TRBV5-1 and TRBJ2-1, the full variable domain is KAGVTQTPRYLIKTRGQQVTLSCSPISGHRSVSWYQQTPGQGLQFLFEYFSETQRNKGNFPGRFSGRQFSNSRSEMNVSTLELGDSALYLCASSTSDRGRHNEQFFGPGTRLTVL.

This chain uses TRBV11-2 with TRBJ2-7; 9 bases map to TRBD2. Germline V lookup: CDR1 SGHAT, CDR2 FQNNGV. V shed 0 bases and J 3 bases; nucleotides not matched to a gene: 6. The CDR3 contains 16 residues. The CDR3 bases are TGTGCCAGCAGCTTAGATCACCTAGCGGGATTCTACGAGCAGTACTTC. Encoded protein: CASSLDHLAGFYEQYF.

The rearrangement joins TRBV2 to TRBJ2-7, with D possibly TRBD2 on 5 matching bases. In germline, CDR1 is SNHLY, CDR2 FYNNEI. Trimming left V 6 bases short and J 7 bases short, with 13 bases between. CDR3 length equals 12 residues. DNA for the CDR3: TGTGCCAGCAGCGAACAAAGAGGGGAGCAGTACTTC. The encoded protein is CASSEQRGEQYF. The full variable domain, in which reference TRBV2 and TRBJ2-7 provide the parts outside the CDR3, is EPEVTQTPSHQVTQMGQEVILRCVPISNHLYFYWYRQILGQKVEFLVSFYNNEISEKSEIFDDQFSVERPDGSNFTLKIRSTKLEDSAMYFCASSEQRGEQYFGPGTRLTVT.

The CDR3 nucleotides read TGTGCCAGCAGAGACCCTAACAGGGTCGGCGAAAAACTGTTTTTT. This translates into CASRDPNRVGEKLFF. The genes are TRBV6-5 and TRBJ1-4, with a possible D match to TRBD1 (6 bases). Germline CDR1 is MNHEY and CDR2 is SVGAGI. Trimming removed 6 bases from V and 8 bases from J, with 19 bases in between. The CDR3 runs 15 residues.

This chain links TRBV19 with TRBJ1-3, with D tentatively TRBD1 (5 bases). Deletions cut 10 bases from V and 6 bases from J, with 16 bases between. This CDR3 comprises 13 residues. CDR1 and CDR2 (germline): LNHDA, SQIVND (reference sequence). The CDR3 nucleotides are TGTGCCACCCCAGATCGACAGCAAAACACCATATATTTT. The encoded protein is CATPDRQQNTIYF. The full variable domain, completed using reference TRBV19 and TRBJ1-3, is DGGITQSPKYLFRKEGQNVTLSCEQNLNHDAMYWYRQDPGQGLRLIYYSQIVNDFQKGDIAEGYSVSREKKESFPLTVTSAQKNPTAFYLCATPDRQQNTIYFGEGSWLTVV.

This rearrangement joins TRBV5-4 to TRBJ1-2; unclear D gene. V lost 3 bases and J 2 bases, leaving 14 bases between the germline ends. The CDR3 runs to 15 residues. In germline, CDR1 is SGHNT, CDR2 YYREEE (reference sequence). Written as DNA, the CDR3 is TGTGCCAGCAGCTCTTCCTCGGGAGCCAACTATGGCTACACCTTC. Protein: CASSSSSGANYGYTF.

In the case of this clone: A junction end diverges from the germline sequence, so it may reflect a read error. J is TRBJ1-2 and V is TRBV4-1; TRBD1 matches 9 bases. This CDR3 spans 18 amino acids. Germline CDR1 and CDR2: MGHRA and YSYEKL. CDR3 DNA sequence: TGCGCCAGCAGCCTATCAGCCAAGACCGGGACAGGGCGCAGTTTCTACGCCTTC. Its translation is CASSLSAKTGTGRSFYAF.

V usage is TRBV7-8 and J usage is TRBJ1-3; 7 bases match TRBD1. The CDR3 is 16 residues long. Germline loops: CDR1 SGHVS, CDR2 FQNEAQ. The J segment lost 5 bases and the V segment lost 3 bases, leaving 10 bases of the junction unmatched. The CDR3: CASSFTDRQGRNTIYF. Written as DNA, the CDR3 is TGTGCCAGCAGCTTTACTGACCGACAGGGACGAAACACCATATATTTT.

Notes on this clone: Other DNA sequences from this sample encode an identical CDR3 as well. The chain combines TRBV30 with TRBJ2-7; D is perhaps TRBD1 (7 bases). V was cut by 0 bases and J by 2 bases, with 11 bases left in between. The germline V gene has CDR1 GTSNPN and CDR2 SVGIG (reference sequence). The CDR3 runs 14 residues. The CDR3 coding sequence is TGTGCCTGGAGTGTACGCGGGACAGCCTACGAGCAGTACTTC. Amino acid sequence: CAWSVRGTAYEQYF. The full variable domain, completed using reference TRBV30 and TRBJ2-7, is SQTIHQWPATLVQPVGSPLSLECTVEGTSNPNLYWYRQAAGRGLQLLFYSVGIGQISSEVPQNLSASRPQDRQFILSSKKLLLSDSGFYLCAWSVRGTAYEQYFGPGTRLTVT.

The chain links TRBV6-1 to TRBJ2-4; a weak D match, TRBD1 (5 bases). The CDR3 has 15 amino acids. V dropped 2 bases and J dropped 1 base, with 9 bases sitting between them. Germline V lookup: CDR1 MNHNS, CDR2 SASEGT. The CDR3 DNA reads TGTGCCAGCAGTGAAAGCTGGGGCGCCAAAAACATTCAGTACTTC. This sequence encodes CASSESWGAKNIQYF.

This chain joins TRBV29-1 and TRBJ2-3, with 7 bases that match TRBD1. CDR1 is SQVTM, CDR2 ANQGSEA, per germline. With V trimmed by 8 bases and J by 0 bases, 8 bases remained unmatched. The CDR3 has 14 amino acids. This chain's CDR3 is CSMIGDRSTDTQYF. In DNA, the CDR3 is TGCAGCATGATAGGGGACAGAAGCACAGATACGCAGTATTTT.

The V gene is TRBV29-1, the J gene TRBJ2-1, with TRBD2 matching 7 bases. This CDR3 has 17 residues. Germline CDR1 and CDR2: SQVTM and ANQGSEA. V shed 1 base and J 3 bases; nucleotides not matched to a gene: 12. This CDR3 is CSVEGGTREAGYNEQFF. Here the CDR3 DNA reads TGCAGCGTTGAAGGTGGTACCCGGGAGGCTGGCTACAATGAGCAGTTCTTC.

CDR3: CASSRLGGASDEQFF. For the CDR3, the DNA is TGTGCCAGCAGCCGTCTCGGGGGGGCCTCCGATGAGCAGTTCTTC. The rearrangement joins TRBV7-3 to TRBJ2-1, with 8 bases matching TRBD2. V lost 5 bases, J lost 8 bases, and 11 bases stayed unmatched. This CDR3 comprises 15 residues. Germline V lookup: CDR1 SGHTA, CDR2 FQGTGA.

The chain joins TRBV5-1 to TRBJ1-2; D remains unclear. The V and J ends lost 4 bases and 5 bases respectively, with 9 bases between them. The germline CDR1 and CDR2 sequences are SGHRS and YFSETQ. There are 12 residues in the CDR3. CDR3 residues: CASSVDGYGYTF. In DNA, the CDR3 is TGCGCCAGCAGCGTGGACGGTTATGGCTACACCTTC.

The V call is TRBV18, the J call TRBJ1-6; 8 nucleotides agree with TRBD1. The CDR3 runs 16 residues. The ends lost 4 bases at V and 7 bases at J; junction bases unmatched: 9. The V gene's germline CDR1 is KGHSH and CDR2 LQKENI. The DNA for the CDR3 is TGTGCCAGCTCACGTACGACAGGGGTAGGGAATTCACCCCTCCACTTT. As protein: CASSRTTGVGNSPLHF.

The chain uses TRBV30 and TRBJ2-5, with no clear D. This CDR3 contains 11 residues. Germline values: CDR1 GTSNPN, CDR2 SVGIG (reference sequence). V was trimmed by 5 bases and J by 5 bases, leaving 9 bases between them. The CDR3 spells CAWEMLETQYF. DNA for the CDR3: TGTGCCTGGGAGATGCTGGAGACCCAGTACTTC.